This T cell receptor beta chain derives from a study of CD8 T cells in Susac syndrome. Germline V gene sequence: CDR1 LGHDT, CDR2 YNNKEL (reference sequence). This CDR3 is built from 16 residues. Trimming pared 4 bases from V and 2 bases from J, leaving 16 bases between. Roughly 0.5 to 1 ug RNA was reverse transcribed with random hexamers. TCRdb re-analysed the immunoSEQ multiplex PCR reads in MiXCR, keeping a single row per CDR3 protein. The data show approximately 110,000 distinct CDR3 sequences, around 97% seen once. The TCR sequence derives from a human donor in good health. The sequenced material came from CD4+ T cells from PBMCs. V gene TRBV3-1 combines with J gene TRBJ2-3; D call uncertain. CDR3 in amino acids: CASSRQEISFTDTQYF. The CDR3 region has the DNA TGTGCCAGCAGCCGCCAAGAAATATCCTTCACAGATACGCAGTATTTT.